The T cell receptor beta chain under discussion was sequenced for a study of Ad26.COV2.S vaccination and SARS-CoV-2 variants. CDR3 length: 21 amino acids. The germline V gene has CDR1 SGHRS and CDR2 YFSETQ. Losses at the gene ends were 3 bases for V and 7 bases for J; bases not matched to a gene: 29. The method was immunoSEQ multiplex PCR; TCRdb's version includes in-frame clones alone and lacks a portion of them. The sample records over 100,000 clones, around 81% being singletons. This clone was detected many times. This receptor was obtained from a human donor who had recovered from COVID-19. The genes are TRBV5-1 and TRBJ1-2; TRBD1 aligns across 8 bases. Sequenced here: peripheral blood, sampled after recovery from COVID-19. The CDR3 sequence is CASSWTGTSNRLSGKVGGYTF. CDR3 coding DNA: TGCGCCAGCAGCTGGACAGGGACCAGTAATCGACTTTCAGGGAAGGTTGGTGGCTACACCTTC.